Sequencing of this T cell receptor (beta chain) was carried out in a study of vaccination effects on CD4 cells after COVID-19. Whole-study results and caveats: After vaccination of healthy people, only 1 of 255 vaccine-induced clones cross-reacted with common cold coronaviruses.

Researchers isolated CD4+ T cells once ten to eleven days of culture had elapsed. The vaccine given was either BNT162b2 or mRNA-1273, in two doses. This clone is categorized as medium-sized (0.01 to 0.1%). Its antigen is currently unknown. TCRdb keeps only in-frame clones here, not all; method: immunoSEQ multiplex PCR. The repertoire holds tens of thousands of clones, around two thirds seen once, with 7% to 8% in the top ten. This TCR came from a human donor who received a COVID-19 vaccine. The sequenced sample was CD4+ T cells from PBMCs cultured without peptide, obtained after COVID-19 vaccination.

This chain's CDR3 is CASSELAGANSGNTIYF. In DNA form, the CDR3 reads TGTGCCAGCAGTGAATTGGCAGGGGCCAACTCTGGAAACACCATATATTTT. The V and J genes are TRBV25-1 and TRBJ1-3; tentative D call: TRBD1 (6 bases). Germline loops: CDR1 MGHDK, CDR2 SYGVNS. There are 17 residues in the CDR3. V lost 1 base and J 0 bases, leaving 13 bases between the germline ends.